The rows below give T cell receptor beta chains drawn from one sample of a study of cytomegalovirus exposure and HLA in healthy donors. TCRdb's table, derived via immunoSEQ multiplex PCR, lists solely in-frame clones and lacks some. The sample shows tens of thousands of clones, roughly four fifths of them seen only once. Material for sequencing was PBMCs. The receptors shown here come from a man aged 45-65 years in good health and CMV-seronegative. Each CDR3 is given with its conserved first and last residue. D genes are given only for firm matches. Part of the rows lack a size; the others show once, few, many or a class for expanded clones.

V gene: TRBV5-8; clone size: .; D gene: TRBD1; J gene: TRBJ1-4; CDR3 protein: CASSQGQLVEKLFF; CDR3 DNA: TGTGCCAGCAGCCAGGGACAGCTTGTTGAAAAACTGTTTTTT
V gene: TRBV10-1; clone size: .; D gene: .; J gene: TRBJ1-2; CDR3 protein: CASNGFLATLNYGYTF; CDR3 DNA: TGCGCCAGCAACGGTTTTCTCGCCACCCTTAACTATGGCTACACCTTC
V gene: TRBV5-5; clone size: .; D gene: TRBD1; J gene: TRBJ2-7; CDR3 protein: CASSSTGGPYEQYF; CDR3 DNA: TGTGCCAGCAGCTCGACAGGGGGTCCCTACGAGCAGTACTTC
V gene: TRBV29-1; clone size: .; D gene: TRBD2; J gene: TRBJ2-5; CDR3 protein: CSVGLAIGETQYF; CDR3 DNA: TGCAGCGTGGGACTAGCGATCGGAGAGACCCAGTACTTC
V gene: TRBV13; clone size: .; D gene: .; J gene: TRBJ1-1; CDR3 protein: CASSSRGRMVEAFF; CDR3 DNA: TGTGCCAGCAGCTCCAGGGGCCGGATGGTTGAAGCTTTCTTT
V gene: TRBV18; clone size: .; D gene: TRBD1; J gene: TRBJ1-4; CDR3 protein: CASSPPGQGGEKLFF; CDR3 DNA: TGTGCCAGCTCACCACCGGGACAGGGTGGAGAAAAACTGTTTTTT
V gene: TRBV7-2; clone size: .; D gene: TRBD2; J gene: TRBJ2-2; CDR3 protein: CASSLYSGGWTGELFF; CDR3 DNA: TGTGCCAGCAGCTTATACAGCGGGGGTTGGACCGGGGAGCTGTTTTTT
V gene: TRBV29-1; clone size: .; D gene: TRBD1; J gene: TRBJ2-3; CDR3 protein: CSAGDSQVTDTQYF; CDR3 DNA: TGCAGCGCTGGGGACAGCCAAGTCACAGATACGCAGTATTTT
V gene: TRBV29-1; clone size: .; D gene: .; J gene: TRBJ1-2; CDR3 protein: CSVEGYSRGLRNYGYTF; CDR3 DNA: TGCAGCGTTGAAGGGTATTCCCGGGGACTCCGGAACTATGGCTACACCTTC
V gene: TRBV2; clone size: few; D gene: .; J gene: TRBJ2-7; CDR3 protein: CASSPPMEFYEQYF; CDR3 DNA: TGTGCCAGCAGCCCCCCTATGGAGTTCTACGAGCAGTACTTC
V gene: TRBV4-2; clone size: .; D gene: .; J gene: TRBJ2-7; CDR3 protein: CASSQERSYEQYF; CDR3 DNA: TGTGCCAGCAGCCAAGAGCGTTCCTACGAGCAGTACTTC
V gene: TRBV6-1; clone size: .; D gene: .; J gene: TRBJ2-3; CDR3 protein: CASRPGQSTDTQYF; CDR3 DNA: TGTGCCAGCAGACCGGGACAAAGCACAGATACGCAGTATTTT
V gene: TRBV6-5; clone size: once; D gene: .; J gene: TRBJ1-6; CDR3 protein: CASSYSQNSPLHF; CDR3 DNA: TGTGCCAGCAGTTACTCGCAGAATTCACCCCTCCACTTT
V gene: TRBV6-1; clone size: .; D gene: .; J gene: TRBJ2-7; CDR3 protein: CASSDGWSSYEQYF; CDR3 DNA: TGTGCCAGCAGTGACGGCTGGAGCTCCTACGAGCAGTACTTC
V gene: TRBV5-6; clone size: .; D gene: .; J gene: TRBJ2-3; CDR3 protein: CASSLIRGTDTQYF; CDR3 DNA: TGTGCCAGCAGCTTGATCAGGGGCACAGATACGCAGTATTTT
V gene: TRBV5-1; clone size: .; D gene: TRBD1; J gene: TRBJ1-3; CDR3 protein: CASSSGQASGNTIYF; CDR3 DNA: TGCGCCAGCAGCTCCGGACAGGCCTCTGGAAACACCATATATTTT
V gene: TRBV19; clone size: .; D gene: TRBD1; J gene: TRBJ1-1; CDR3 protein: CASSRGTGSNTEAFF; CDR3 DNA: TGTGCCAGTAGTCGTGGGACAGGGTCCAACACTGAAGCTTTCTTT
V gene: TRBV2; clone size: .; D gene: .; J gene: TRBJ2-7; CDR3 protein: CASRVRGPSYEQYF; CDR3 DNA: TGTGCCAGCAGGGTCAGGGGACCTTCCTACGAGCAGTACTTC
V gene: TRBV19; clone size: .; D gene: .; J gene: TRBJ2-5; CDR3 protein: CASSIRGREKTQYF; CDR3 DNA: TGTGCCAGTAGTATCAGGGGTAGGGAGAAGACCCAGTACTTC
V gene: TRBV7-2; clone size: .; D gene: TRBD1; J gene: TRBJ2-7; CDR3 protein: CASSLEQGPYEQYF; CDR3 DNA: TGTGCCAGCAGCTTAGAACAGGGGCCCTACGAGCAGTACTTC
V gene: TRBV19; clone size: .; D gene: TRBD2; J gene: TRBJ2-7; CDR3 protein: CASSIREGYEQYF; CDR3 DNA: TGTGCCAGTAGTATCAGGGAGGGCTACGAGCAGTACTTC
V gene: TRBV6-1; clone size: .; D gene: .; J gene: TRBJ1-3; CDR3 protein: CASSEGFTYSGNTIYF; CDR3 DNA: TGTGCCAGCAGTGAAGGGTTCACTTACTCTGGAAACACCATATATTTT
V gene: TRBV30; clone size: .; D gene: .; J gene: TRBJ2-2; CDR3 protein: CAWSGAFSRHLNTGELFF; CDR3 DNA: TGTGCCTGGAGTGGGGCATTTTCACGGCACCTGAACACCGGGGAGCTGTTTTTT
V gene: TRBV9; clone size: .; D gene: .; J gene: TRBJ1-1; CDR3 protein: CASSVGVTRRITEAFF; CDR3 DNA: TGTGCCAGCAGCGTAGGAGTCACAAGGAGGATCACTGAAGCTTTCTTT
V gene: TRBV27; clone size: .; D gene: .; J gene: TRBJ1-2; CDR3 protein: CASSSGQSNYGYTF; CDR3 DNA: TGTGCCAGCAGTTCCGGACAGTCTAACTATGGCTACACCTTC
V gene: TRBV6-5; clone size: .; D gene: .; J gene: TRBJ2-7; CDR3 protein: CASSYRGNEQYF; CDR3 DNA: TGTGCCAGCAGTTACAGGGGAAACGAGCAGTACTTC
V gene: TRBV7-2; clone size: .; D gene: TRBD1; J gene: TRBJ1-2; CDR3 protein: CASSSGGKGGIYGYTF; CDR3 DNA: TGTGCCAGCAGCTCAGGGGGGAAGGGGGGTATATATGGCTACACCTTC
V gene: TRBV7-9; clone size: few; D gene: .; J gene: TRBJ2-7; CDR3 protein: CASSSALRVYEQYF; CDR3 DNA: TGTGCCAGCAGCTCAGCACTGAGGGTATACGAGCAGTACTTC
V gene: TRBV6-5; clone size: .; D gene: .; J gene: TRBJ1-1; CDR3 protein: CASSWGENTEAFF; CDR3 DNA: TGTGCCAGCAGTTGGGGGGAGAACACTGAAGCTTTCTTT
V gene: TRBV11-2; clone size: .; D gene: .; J gene: TRBJ2-3; CDR3 protein: CASSFPPRVIGDTQYF; CDR3 DNA: TGTGCCAGCAGCTTCCCTCCTCGGGTAATAGGAGATACGCAGTATTTT
V gene: TRBV29-1; clone size: .; D gene: TRBD1; J gene: TRBJ1-2; CDR3 protein: CSAGGTGEDYGYTF; CDR3 DNA: TGCAGCGCCGGCGGGACAGGGGAGGACTATGGCTACACCTTC
V gene: TRBV5-4; clone size: .; D gene: TRBD1; J gene: TRBJ1-1; CDR3 protein: CASSSRPDRAGSEAFF; CDR3 DNA: TGTGCCAGCAGCTCGCGACCCGACAGGGCAGGGTCTGAAGCTTTCTTT
V gene: TRBV7-2; clone size: .; D gene: .; J gene: TRBJ1-2; CDR3 protein: CASSLAGTPQGYTF; CDR3 DNA: TGTGCCAGCAGCTTAGCCGGGACACCGCAAGGCTACACCTTC
V gene: TRBV10-3; clone size: .; D gene: .; J gene: TRBJ1-2; CDR3 protein: CAISESGSSGYTF; CDR3 DNA: TGTGCCATCAGTGAGTCGGGCTCAAGCGGCTACACCTTC
V gene: TRBV9; clone size: .; D gene: .; J gene: TRBJ1-2; CDR3 protein: CASSHQNVLANPDNYGYTF; CDR3 DNA: TGTGCCAGCAGCCACCAAAATGTCCTAGCAAACCCCGATAACTATGGCTACACCTTC
V gene: TRBV5-6; clone size: .; D gene: .; J gene: TRBJ2-7; CDR3 protein: CASSLARKSSYEQYF; CDR3 DNA: TGTGCCAGCAGCTTGGCCAGGAAATCTTCCTACGAGCAGTACTTC
V gene: TRBV7-2; clone size: .; D gene: .; J gene: TRBJ2-7; CDR3 protein: CASSPDYEQYF; CDR3 DNA: TGTGCCAGCAGCCCAGACTACGAGCAGTACTTC
V gene: TRBV6-6; clone size: .; D gene: TRBD1; J gene: TRBJ1-5; CDR3 protein: CASSPTGVPQQPQHF; CDR3 DNA: TGTGCCAGCAGTCCTACAGGGGTCCCACAACAGCCCCAGCATTTT
V gene: TRBV2; clone size: .; D gene: TRBD1; J gene: TRBJ1-3; CDR3 protein: CASSPWTGPSGNTIYF; CDR3 DNA: TGTGCCAGCAGTCCCTGGACAGGGCCCTCTGGAAACACCATATATTTT
V gene: TRBV5-1; clone size: .; D gene: .; J gene: TRBJ1-2; CDR3 protein: CASSLGSGGYTF; CDR3 DNA: TGCGCCAGCAGCTTGGGATCGGGGGGCTACACCTTC
V gene: TRBV7-2; clone size: .; D gene: .; J gene: TRBJ2-7; CDR3 protein: CASSLVSYEQYF; CDR3 DNA: TGTGCCAGCAGCTTAGTCTCCTACGAGCAGTACTTC